This is a list of T cell receptor beta chains from one sample in a study of CXCR3-negative and CXCR3-positive naive CD8 T cells. Reprocessing the 5' RACE reads, TCRdb reports a single entry for every CDR3 protein and omits DNA. This sample's clone table lists about 150,000 distinct CDR3 sequences. Sequencing was carried out using naive CXCR3+ CD8+ T cells from blood. Receptors originate from a human donor in good health. Some clones in this sample may be carry-over from other donors' samples. Both conserved end residues are part of each CDR3.

j_call | cdr3_length | v_call | cdr3_aa
TRBJ2-5 | 16 | TRBV11-1 | CASSPGVAGLQETQYF
TRBJ2-3 | 15 | TRBV11-2 | CASSFGTGDTDTQYF
TRBJ2-5 | 13 | TRBV29-1 | CSVRLIYQETQYF
TRBJ1-1 | 14 | TRBV18 | CAGASGQVNTEAFF
TRBJ1-5 | 15 | TRBV9 | CASSVDGTENQPQHF
TRBJ1-2 | 13 | TRBV7-9 | CASSPDRGGGYTF
TRBJ2-1 | 12 | TRBV14 | CASSLSYNEQFF
TRBJ2-1 | 17 | TRBV7-9 | CASSSRLGDRNYNEQFF
TRBJ2-1 | 15 | TRBV29-1 | CSVIKPGQLYNEQFF
TRBJ1-1 | 17 | TRBV25-1 | CASSPPGYNAGNTEAFF
TRBJ2-1 | 14 | TRBV28 | CASQREGSYNEQFF
TRBJ2-2 | 15 | TRBV7-2 | CASSAPSRTPGELFF
TRBJ1-1 | 15 | TRBV5-8 | CASSFLAVVNTEAFF
TRBJ1-1 | 13 | TRBV4-2 | CASSQEWNTEAFF
TRBJ2-7 | 15 | TRBV11-2 | CASSLVAGGGYEQYF
TRBJ1-5 | 14 | TRBV11-2 | CASSPQYSNQPQHF
TRBJ2-2 | 14 | TRBV20-1 | CSARVTGDTGELFF
TRBJ1-2 | 13 | TRBV13 | CASSPGSLYGYTF
TRBJ1-1 | 11 | TRBV28 | CASSWYTEAFF
TRBJ2-7 | 14 | TRBV5-6 | CASSLGEHSYEQYF
TRBJ1-1 | 12 | TRBV7-2 | CASSFWDTEAFF
TRBJ2-3 | 18 | TRBV29-1 | CSVEDFVGTSGYTDTQYF
TRBJ1-5 | 13 | TRBV7-9 | CASSQGGNQPQHF
TRBJ1-2 | 11 | TRBV7-9 | CASSFLGAPDF
TRBJ1-1 | 14 | TRBV5-5 | CASSLYELNTEAFF
TRBJ2-3 | 13 | TRBV19 | CASSWREADTQYF
TRBJ2-1 | 17 | TRBV29-1 | CSVLGLAGGPSYNEQFF
TRBJ2-2 | 12 | TRBV29-1 | CSARGGPGELFF
TRBJ2-2 | 14 | TRBV5-4 | CASSFGPNTGELFF